The rows below give T cell receptor beta chains drawn from one sample of a study of blood T cell repertoires in COVID-19. Profiled with immunoSEQ multiplex PCR; TCRdb holds only in-frame clones, not every one. This table holds fewer than 250,000 clones, almost 85% found once. Sequencing used peripheral blood. All receptors derive from a woman between 50 and 59 years old with active or convalescent COVID-19. The CDR3 runs from the conserved cysteine through the conserved F or W. D genes are given only for firm matches. Only part of the rows carry a size: once, few, many, or a class if the clone is expanded.

.	TRBV10-3	.	TRBJ1-1	TGTGCCATCAGCTGGGGACTGAATGAAGCTTTCTTT	CAISWGLNEAFF
TRBD1	TRBV14	.	TRBJ1-2	TGTGCCAGCAGCCAAGATCAGGGGGCTAAAGGTAACTATGGCTACACCTTC	CASSQDQGAKGNYGYTF
.	TRBV28	.	TRBJ1-1	TGTGCCAGCAGTTCCCACAGGGCCACTGAAGCTTTCTTT	CASSSHRATEAFF
TRBD2	TRBV4-1	.	TRBJ2-5	TGCGCCAGCAGCCAAGATACCTGGGTAGCGGGCGAAGAGACCCAGTACTTC	CASSQDTWVAGEETQYF
.	TRBV28	.	TRBJ1-2	TGTGCCAGCAGGGAACAGGGCCGTTATGCTAACTATGGCTACACCTTC	CASREQGRYANYGYTF
.	TRBV6-5	.	TRBJ1-2	TGTGCCAGCAGTTACTCGTTATCCAGAGGCTATGGCTACACCTTC	CASSYSLSRGYGYTF
.	TRBV2	.	TRBJ1-4	TGTGCCAGCAGGCAGGAGACAGGATCCGAAAAACTGTTTTTT	CASRQETGSEKLFF
.	TRBV6-5	.	TRBJ2-1	TGTGCCAGCACCCAGCGGAATGAGCAGTTCTTC	CASTQRNEQFF
.	TRBV28	once	TRBJ2-3	TGTGCCAGCAGCCGGGACACCGGCGTGGATACGCAGTATTTT	CASSRDTGVDTQYF
.	TRBV7-2	.	TRBJ1-2	TGTGCCAGCAGCTTAGTTGCAGGGGTAGGCTATGGCTACACCTTC	CASSLVAGVGYGYTF
TRBD1	TRBV11-1	.	TRBJ2-5	TGTGCCAGCAGCCTGGACAGGGTTGAGACCCAGTACTTC	CASSLDRVETQYF
.	TRBV11-2	few	TRBJ2-7	TGTGCCAGCAGCCAGGTGGTCCGCGAGCAGTACTTC	CASSQVVREQYF
.	TRBV11-2	once	TRBJ2-1	TGTGCCAGCAGACAGGGGGGGGCCTGGGATGAGCAGTTCTTC	CASRQGGAWDEQFF
.	TRBV19	.	TRBJ1-5	TGTGCCAGTAAACAAAGCAATCAGCCCCAGCATTTT	CASKQSNQPQHF
.	TRBV6-5	.	TRBJ1-3	TGTGCCAGCAGTTACGAGGACACCATATATTTT	CASSYEDTIYF
.	TRBV2	.	TRBJ2-1	TGTGCCAGCAGAGCATCGCGGGACCCTAGGGACAATGAGCAGTTCTTC	CASRASRDPRDNEQFF
.	TRBV7-6	.	TRBJ2-6	TGTGCCAGCAGCTCTTCGACACCCTCTGGGGCCAACGTCCTGACTTTC	CASSSSTPSGANVLTF
.	TRBV3-1/TRBV3-2	few	TRBJ2-1	TGTGCCAGCAGCCCCCGACAGGAGTACAATGAGCAGTTCTTC	CASSPRQEYNEQFF
.	TRBV12-5	.	TRBJ1-2	TGTGCTAGTGGTTTCGAGGGAGGAGGCTACACCTTC	CASGFEGGGYTF
TRBD2	TRBV5-4	.	TRBJ2-5	TGTGCCAGCAGCAGTCTAGCGGGAGGAAAAAGGGAGACCCAGTACTTC	CASSSLAGGKRETQYF
TRBD1	TRBV5-4	.	TRBJ2-2	TGTGCAGACCCCCTCCGGGACAGTGTTTCGGTCGCCCCGGGCACCGGGGAGCTGTTTTTT	CADPLRDSVSVAPGTGELFF
.	TRBV6-4	once	TRBJ1-2	TGTGCCAGCAGTGACGGGGGCTCCATAGGCTCTGGCTACACCTTC	CASSDGGSIGSGYTF
.	TRBV29-1	once	TRBJ1-2	TGCAGCGTCCGCAGTGATTCTAACTATGGCTACACCTTC	CSVRSDSNYGYTF
TRBD1	TRBV10-3	.	TRBJ2-3	TGTGCCATCAGTGAGTCGTCAAGGGGGCAAGCAGATACGCAGTATTTT	CAISESSRGQADTQYF
TRBD1	TRBV12-5	.	TRBJ2-3	TGTGCTAGTACGGGGACAGGGGAGGTAGATACGCAGTATTTT	CASTGTGEVDTQYF
TRBD1	TRBV6-5	.	TRBJ1-2	TGTGCCAGCAGCCCCGGGACAGGGTCCTACACCTTC	CASSPGTGSYTF
.	TRBV11-2	.	TRBJ1-2	TGTGCCAGCAGCTTTGACTCTAACTATGGCTACACCTTC	CASSFDSNYGYTF
.	TRBV6-5	.	TRBJ2-7	TGTGCCAGCAAAGTGGAGGGGATGAGAGAGCAGTACTTC	CASKVEGMREQYF
.	TRBV24-1	.	TRBJ2-1	TGTGCCACCAGTCGCGGGTATGAGCAGTTCTTC	CATSRGYEQFF
TRBD1	TRBV4-2	.	TRBJ2-2	TGTGCCAGCAGCCGCCGGGACAGGGGCCACACCGGGGAGCTGTTTTTT	CASSRRDRGHTGELFF
.	TRBV19	.	TRBJ1-5	TGTGCCAGTCGGGAATTCAATCAGCCCCAGCATTTT	CASREFNQPQHF
TRBD1	TRBV7-7	.	TRBJ2-2	TGTGCCAGCAGCTCCATAGCAGGGGGGAACACCGGGGAGCTGTTTTTT	CASSSIAGGNTGELFF
TRBD1	TRBV4-2	.	TRBJ2-7	TGTGCCAGCAGCCGATCGGACAGGGAAAGTACCTACGAGCAGTACTTC	CASSRSDRESTYEQYF
.	TRBV29-1	.	TRBJ2-6	TGCAGCGTTGTAGGGGCGGGGTCTGGGGCCAACGTCCTGACTTTC	CSVVGAGSGANVLTF
TRBD2	TRBV27	.	TRBJ2-1	TGTGCCAGCAGCCCGACTAGCGCCAATGAGCAGTTCTTC	CASSPTSANEQFF
.	TRBV7-2	.	TRBJ1-1	TGTGCCAGCAGCTTAGTCGGTAACACTGAAGCTTTCTTT	CASSLVGNTEAFF
.	TRBV19	.	TRBJ2-7	TGTGCCACCACGACGTCATACGGGCCAGGAGGGCCGGGCGAGCAGTACTTC	CATTTSYGPGGPGEQYF
.	TRBV3-1/TRBV3-2	once	TRBJ1-1	TGTGCCAGCAGCCAAGAGGCGGGGTTTGAAGCTTTCTTT	CASSQEAGFEAFF
.	TRBV18	.	TRBJ2-2	TGTGCCAGCTCGCCGGACTCCGTCACCGGGGAGCTGTTTTTT	CASSPDSVTGELFF
TRBD1	TRBV4-1	.	TRBJ1-1	TGCGCCAGCAGCCAAGTACCGGGACAGGACACTGAAGCTTTCTTT	CASSQVPGQDTEAFF
.	TRBV19	once	TRBJ1-2	TGTGCCAGTAGTTGGGCAGGACTACCTCCCAACTATGGCTACACCTTC	CASSWAGLPPNYGYTF